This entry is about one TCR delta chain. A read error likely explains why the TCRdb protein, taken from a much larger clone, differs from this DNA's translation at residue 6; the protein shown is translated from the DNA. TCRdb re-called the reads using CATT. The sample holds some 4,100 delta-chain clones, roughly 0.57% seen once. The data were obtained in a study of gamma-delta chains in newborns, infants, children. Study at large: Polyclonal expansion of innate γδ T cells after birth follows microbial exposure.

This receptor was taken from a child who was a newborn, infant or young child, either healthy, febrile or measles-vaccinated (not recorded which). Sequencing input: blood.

The CDR3 coding sequence is TGTGCCTGTGACACCGCGGGGGTTGCTTTGACAGCACAACTCTTCTTT. Protein sequence: CACDTAGVALTAQLFF. V usage is TRDV2 and J usage is TRDJ2; possibly TRDD3 for D (5 bases). The germline CDR1 and CDR2 sequences are GEAIGNYY and EKD. Trimming removed 0 bases from V and 0 bases from J, with 10 bases in between. The CDR3 consists of 16 residues.